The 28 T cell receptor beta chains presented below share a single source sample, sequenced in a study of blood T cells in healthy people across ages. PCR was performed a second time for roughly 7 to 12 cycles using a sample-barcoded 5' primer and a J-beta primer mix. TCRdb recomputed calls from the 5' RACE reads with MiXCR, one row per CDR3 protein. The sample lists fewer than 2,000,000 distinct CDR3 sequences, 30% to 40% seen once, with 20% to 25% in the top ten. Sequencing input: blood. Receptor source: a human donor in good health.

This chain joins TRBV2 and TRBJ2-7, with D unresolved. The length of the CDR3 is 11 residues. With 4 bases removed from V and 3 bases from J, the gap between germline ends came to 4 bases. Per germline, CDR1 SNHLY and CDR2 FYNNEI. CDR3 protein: CASSVLYEQYF. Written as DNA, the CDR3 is TGTGCCAGCAGTGTGCTCTACGAGCAGTACTTC.

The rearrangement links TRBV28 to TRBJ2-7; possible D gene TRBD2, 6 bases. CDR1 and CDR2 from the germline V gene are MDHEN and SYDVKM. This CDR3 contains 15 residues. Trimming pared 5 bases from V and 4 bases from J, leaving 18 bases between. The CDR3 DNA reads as TGTGCCAGCAGTGGGGGAGGAGGGAGAGGGTACGAGCAGTACTTC. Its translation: CASSGGGGRGYEQYF.

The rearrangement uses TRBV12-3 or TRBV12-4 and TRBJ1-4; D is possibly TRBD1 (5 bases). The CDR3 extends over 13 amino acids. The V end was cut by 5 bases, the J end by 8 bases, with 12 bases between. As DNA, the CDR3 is TGTGCCAGCAGTCTACAGGAAAAGGAAAAACTGTTTTTT. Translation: CASSLQEKEKLFF.

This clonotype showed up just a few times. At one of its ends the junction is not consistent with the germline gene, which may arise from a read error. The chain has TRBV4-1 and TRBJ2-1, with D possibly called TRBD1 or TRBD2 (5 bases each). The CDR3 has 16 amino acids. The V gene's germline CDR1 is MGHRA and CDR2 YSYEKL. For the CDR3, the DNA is TGCGCCAGTAGCCATAATCGGGGCCCGTCCTACAATGAGCAGTTCTTC. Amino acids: CASSHNRGPSYNEQFF.

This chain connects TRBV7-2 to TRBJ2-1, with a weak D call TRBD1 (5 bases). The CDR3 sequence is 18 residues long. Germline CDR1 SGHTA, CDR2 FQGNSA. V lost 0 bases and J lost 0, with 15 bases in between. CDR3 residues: CASSLAPKGANSYNEQFF. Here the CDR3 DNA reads TGTGCCAGCAGCTTAGCCCCCAAAGGGGCAAACTCCTACAATGAGCAGTTCTTC.

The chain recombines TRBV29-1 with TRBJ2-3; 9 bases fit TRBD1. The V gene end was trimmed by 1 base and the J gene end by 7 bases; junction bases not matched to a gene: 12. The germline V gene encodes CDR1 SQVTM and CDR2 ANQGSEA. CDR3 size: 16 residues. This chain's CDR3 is CSVEAQGAQLGNTQYF. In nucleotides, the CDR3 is TGCAGCGTTGAAGCACAGGGGGCGCAACTGGGAAATACGCAGTATTTT.

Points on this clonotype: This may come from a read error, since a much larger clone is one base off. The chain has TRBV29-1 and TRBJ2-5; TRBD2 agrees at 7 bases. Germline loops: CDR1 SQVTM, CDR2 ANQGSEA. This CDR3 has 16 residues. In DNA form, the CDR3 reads TGCAGCGTTGAAGGCTGGAGCGGGGACGACCAAGAGACCCGGTACTTC. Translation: CSVEGWSGDDQETRYF.

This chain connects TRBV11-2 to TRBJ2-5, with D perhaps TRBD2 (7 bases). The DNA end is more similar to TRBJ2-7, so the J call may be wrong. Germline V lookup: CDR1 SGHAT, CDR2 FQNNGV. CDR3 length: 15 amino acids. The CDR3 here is CASSLVGGAFYEQYF. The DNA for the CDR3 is TGTGCCAGCAGCTTAGTTGGGGGGGCCTTTTACGAGCAGTACTTC.

The CDR3 sequence is CASWAGGYEQYF. The CDR3 nucleotides read TGTGCCAGCTGGGCGGGGGGTTACGAGCAGTACTTC. The chain combines TRBV6-5 with TRBJ2-7; 8 nucleotides agree with TRBD2. CDR1 is MNHEY and CDR2 is SVGAGI in the germline V gene. The CDR3 totals 12 residues. V lost 8 bases and J lost 4; bases outside the gene matches: 4.

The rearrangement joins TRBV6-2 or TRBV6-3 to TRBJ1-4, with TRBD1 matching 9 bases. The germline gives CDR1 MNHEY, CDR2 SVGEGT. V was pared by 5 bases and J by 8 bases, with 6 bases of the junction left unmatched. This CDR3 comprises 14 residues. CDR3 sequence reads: CASSRYRGREKLFF. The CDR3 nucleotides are TGTGCCAGCAGTCGCTACAGGGGGCGAGAAAAACTGTTTTTT.

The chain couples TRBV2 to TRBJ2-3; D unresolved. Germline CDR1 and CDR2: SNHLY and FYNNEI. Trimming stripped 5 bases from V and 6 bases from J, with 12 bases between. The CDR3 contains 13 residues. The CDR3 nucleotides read TGTGCCAGCAGTCTATCTCCTTGGGATACGCAGTATTTT. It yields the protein CASSLSPWDTQYF.

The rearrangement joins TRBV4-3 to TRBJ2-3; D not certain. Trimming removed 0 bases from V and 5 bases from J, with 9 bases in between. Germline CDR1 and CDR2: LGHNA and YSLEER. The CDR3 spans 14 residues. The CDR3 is CASSQELWVDTQYF. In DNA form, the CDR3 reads TGCGCCAGCAGCCAAGAACTGTGGGTAGATACGCAGTATTTT.

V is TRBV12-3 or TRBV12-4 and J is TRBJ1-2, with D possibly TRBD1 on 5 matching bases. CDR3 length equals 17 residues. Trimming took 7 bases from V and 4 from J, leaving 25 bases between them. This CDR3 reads CASTGWGGSGLGYGYTF. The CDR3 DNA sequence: TGTGCCAGCACCGGATGGGGAGGCTCAGGGTTAGGCTATGGCTACACCTTC.

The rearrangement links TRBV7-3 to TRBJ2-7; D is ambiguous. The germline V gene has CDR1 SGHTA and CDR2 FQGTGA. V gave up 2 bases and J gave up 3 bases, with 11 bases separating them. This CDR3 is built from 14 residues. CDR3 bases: TGTGCCAGCAGCTTACCCGCAACCGACTACGAGCAGTACTTC. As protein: CASSLPATDYEQYF.

CDR3 bases: TGTGCCAGCAGCGCGCACAGGGTTTCGGGGAACAATGAGCAGTTCTTC. Residues: CASSAHRVSGNNEQFF. V gene TRBV9 combines with J gene TRBJ2-1; D might be TRBD1 (6 bases). Per germline, CDR1 SGDLS and CDR2 YYNGEE. The CDR3 spans 16 residues. The germline V and J ends were trimmed by 3 bases and 5 bases, with 18 bases remaining between them.

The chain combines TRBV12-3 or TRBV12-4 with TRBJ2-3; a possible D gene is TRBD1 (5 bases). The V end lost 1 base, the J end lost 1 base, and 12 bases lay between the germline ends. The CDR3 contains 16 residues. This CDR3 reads CASSLVTGPGTDTQYF. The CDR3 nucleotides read TGTGCCAGCAGTTTAGTCACAGGACCAGGCACAGATACGCAGTATTTT.

This CDR3 reads CSARGMGADSYEQYF. CDR3 sequence (DNA): TGCAGTGCTAGAGGTATGGGGGCGGACTCCTACGAGCAGTACTTC. The chain recombines TRBV20-1 with TRBJ2-7; D may be TRBD1 (6 bases). There are 15 residues in the CDR3. V lost 1 base to trimming and J lost 0 bases, with 13 bases between them. Germline CDR1 reads DFQATT; CDR2 reads SNEGSKA (reference sequence).

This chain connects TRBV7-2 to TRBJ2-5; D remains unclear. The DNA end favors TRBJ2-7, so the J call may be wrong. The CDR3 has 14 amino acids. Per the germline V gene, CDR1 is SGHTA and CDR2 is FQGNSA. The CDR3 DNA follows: TGTGCCAGCAGCCCCAACCCGGGTCCCTACGAGCAGTACTTC. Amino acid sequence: CASSPNPGPYEQYF.

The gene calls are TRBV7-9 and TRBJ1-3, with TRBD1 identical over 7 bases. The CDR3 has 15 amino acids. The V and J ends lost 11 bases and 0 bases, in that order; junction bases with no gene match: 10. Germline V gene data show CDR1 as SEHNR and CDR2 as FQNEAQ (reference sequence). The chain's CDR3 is CAHATGANSGNTIYF. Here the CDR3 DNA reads TGTGCCCACGCTACAGGGGCAAACTCTGGAAACACCATATATTTT.

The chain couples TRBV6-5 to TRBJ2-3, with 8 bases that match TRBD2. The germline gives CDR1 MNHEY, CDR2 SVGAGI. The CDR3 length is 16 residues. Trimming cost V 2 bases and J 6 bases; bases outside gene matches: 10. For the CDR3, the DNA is TGTGCCAGCAGTTACGGGGCGGGAGGTCTCGGGGATACGCAGTATTTT. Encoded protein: CASSYGAGGLGDTQYF.

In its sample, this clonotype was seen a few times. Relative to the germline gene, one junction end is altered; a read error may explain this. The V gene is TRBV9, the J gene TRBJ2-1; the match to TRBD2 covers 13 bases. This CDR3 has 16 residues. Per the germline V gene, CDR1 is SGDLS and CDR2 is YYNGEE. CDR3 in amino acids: CVSSVLAGGLRFEQFF. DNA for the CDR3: TGTGTCAGCAGCGTACTAGCGGGGGGGCTTCGGTTTGAGCAGTTCTTC.

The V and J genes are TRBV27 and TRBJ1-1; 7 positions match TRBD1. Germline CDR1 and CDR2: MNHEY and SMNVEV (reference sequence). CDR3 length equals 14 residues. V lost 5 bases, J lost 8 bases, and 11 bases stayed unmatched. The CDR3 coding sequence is TGTGCCAGCAGTCCCTCTACAGGGGTTGCGGAAGCTTTCTTT. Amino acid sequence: CASSPSTGVAEAFF.

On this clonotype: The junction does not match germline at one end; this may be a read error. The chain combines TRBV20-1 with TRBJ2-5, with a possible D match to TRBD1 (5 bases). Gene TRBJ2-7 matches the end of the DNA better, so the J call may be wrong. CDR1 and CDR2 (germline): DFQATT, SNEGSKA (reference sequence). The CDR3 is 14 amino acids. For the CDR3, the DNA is TGCAGTGCCAGAGTCGTAGACCTAGGGGACGAGCAGTACTTC. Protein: CSARVVDLGDEQYF.

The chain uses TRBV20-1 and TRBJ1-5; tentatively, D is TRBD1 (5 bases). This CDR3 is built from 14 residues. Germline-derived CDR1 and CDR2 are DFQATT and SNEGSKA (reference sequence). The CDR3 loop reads CNAKLGGDHQPQHF. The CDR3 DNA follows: TGCAATGCAAAACTTGGGGGGGACCATCAGCCCCAGCATTTT.

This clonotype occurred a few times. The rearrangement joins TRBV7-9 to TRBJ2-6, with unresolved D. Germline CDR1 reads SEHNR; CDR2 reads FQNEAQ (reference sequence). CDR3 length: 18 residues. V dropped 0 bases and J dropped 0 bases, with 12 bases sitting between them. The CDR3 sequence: CASSLALGLNSGANVLTF. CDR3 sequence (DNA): TGTGCCAGCAGCTTAGCGCTAGGGCTCAACTCTGGGGCCAACGTCCTGACTTTC.

CDR3 amino acids: CASSLEGGGQGNEQYF. CDR3 in DNA: TGTGCCAGCAGCTTAGAGGGTGGAGGACAGGGGAACGAGCAGTACTTC. The chain links TRBV7-6 to TRBJ2-7; 9 bases agree with TRBD1. With V trimmed by 1 base and J by 5 bases, 9 bases remained unmatched. The germline V gene encodes CDR1 SGHVS and CDR2 FNYEAQ. The CDR3 sequence is 16 residues long.

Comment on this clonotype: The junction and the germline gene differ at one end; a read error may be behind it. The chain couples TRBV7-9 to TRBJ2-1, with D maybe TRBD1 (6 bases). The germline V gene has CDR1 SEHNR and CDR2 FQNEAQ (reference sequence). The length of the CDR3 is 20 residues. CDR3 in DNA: TGTGCCAGCAGCCCTCGCAGGGGAGACAACTCCTTTAGCTCCTACAATGAGCAGGTCTTC. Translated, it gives CASSPRRGDNSFSSYNEQVF.

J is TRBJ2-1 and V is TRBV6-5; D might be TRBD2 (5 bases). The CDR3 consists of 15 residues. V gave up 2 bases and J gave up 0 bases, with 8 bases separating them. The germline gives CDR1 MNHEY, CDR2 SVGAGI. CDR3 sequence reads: CASSYAGRSYNEQFF. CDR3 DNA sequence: TGTGCCAGCAGTTACGCGGGCCGCTCCTACAATGAGCAGTTCTTC.